This entry lists 29 T cell receptor beta chains sequenced from one sample in a study of T-cell memory formation after mild COVID-19. Each CDR3 protein is one row after TCRdb ran MiXCR on the 5' RACE reads. Of 300,000 to 350,000 distinct CDR3 sequences in the sample, about an eighth were seen once. Sequenced sample: PBMCs or a T cell subset sorted from them (not recorded which). These receptors all stem from a man between 18 and 35 years old who had mild COVID-19 (a few samples of this study predate the infection). Cell type and time point are not known.

This clonotype was seen a few times. This chain uses TRBV12-3 or TRBV12-4 with TRBJ2-3; D ambiguous. This CDR3 spans 15 amino acids. With 0 bases removed from V and 4 bases from J, the gap between germline ends came to 11 bases. This CDR3 reads CASSLARPVPDTQYF. DNA of the CDR3: TGTGCCAGCAGTTTAGCTAGGCCAGTGCCAGATACGCAGTATTTT.

This rearrangement joins TRBV7-2 to TRBJ1-1; D is possibly TRBD1 (6 bases). CDR1 is SGHTA, CDR2 FQGNSA, per germline. The CDR3 has 14 residues. Trimming cost V 4 bases and J 5 bases, with 14 bases left between them. This CDR3 is CASSSYRAGTEAFF. The CDR3 DNA is TGTGCCAGCAGCTCATACAGGGCGGGGACTGAAGCTTTCTTT. Supplemented by reference TRBV7-2 and TRBJ1-1, the full variable domain reads GAGVSQSPSNKVTEKGKDVELRCDPISGHTALYWYRQSLGQGLEFLIYFQGNSAPDKSGLPSDRFSAERTGGSVSTLTIQRTQQEDSAVYLCASSSYRAGTEAFFGQGTRLTVV.

This chain uses TRBV7-8 with TRBJ2-1; D not certain. CDR1 is SGHVS, CDR2 FQNEAQ, per germline. Trimming stripped 1 base from V and 8 bases from J, with 6 bases between. The CDR3 totals 12 residues. The CDR3 coding sequence is TGTGCCAGCAGCTTAGATATCGATGAGCAGTTCTTC. This sequence encodes CASSLDIDEQFF. The entire variable domain, with the rest obtained from reference TRBV7-8 and TRBJ2-1, is as follows: GAGVSQSPRYKVAKRGQDVALRCDPISGHVSLFWYQQALGQGPEFLTYFQNEAQLDKSGLPSDRFFAERPEGSVSTLKIQRTQQEDSAVYLCASSLDIDEQFFGPGTRLTVL.

In this sample, this clonotype turned up many times. J is TRBJ1-6 and V is TRBV5-6; 8 positions match TRBD1. The V segment lost 4 bases and the J segment 10 bases; nucleotides outside the gene matches: 10. CDR1 is SGHDT, CDR2 YYEEEE, per germline. CDR3 length equals 15 residues. The CDR3 protein is CASSRYGTGESPLHF. The DNA for the CDR3 is TGTGCCAGCAGCCGGTACGGGACAGGCGAATCACCCCTCCACTTT.

This clonotype was counted ten times or more. The rearrangement links TRBV6-5 to TRBJ1-1; TRBD1 is a possible D gene (5 bases). V was clipped by 6 bases and J by 4 bases, with 15 bases between them. The CDR3 is 14 residues long. Germline lookup yields CDR1 MNHEY and CDR2 SVGAGI. The CDR3 nucleotides are TGTGCCAGCAGGAGAACCGGGACCCTCACTGAAGCTTTCTTT. Amino acids: CASRRTGTLTEAFF.

J is TRBJ2-1 and V is TRBV4-1; no firm D call. This CDR3 comprises 14 residues. V was shortened by 3 bases and J by 8 bases, with 14 bases between the two germline ends. Germline V gene sequence: CDR1 MGHRA, CDR2 YSYEKL. CDR3 in DNA: TGCGCCAGCAGCCACAGTTTGGGTTCCGATGAGCAGTTCTTC. As protein: CASSHSLGSDEQFF.

In this sample, this clonotype turned up many times. The chain has TRBV3-1 and TRBJ1-1; TRBD1 aligns across 10 bases. The junction had 5 bases not matched to a gene; V was cut back by 2 bases and J by 11 bases. Germline CDR1 and CDR2: LGHDT and YNNKEL (reference sequence). The CDR3 spans 13 residues. The CDR3 DNA reads as TGTGCCAGCAGCCAAAGAGGGACAGGGGAGGCTTTCTTT. It encodes CASSQRGTGEAFF.

This clonotype was seen at least ten times. The rearrangement uses TRBV5-1 and TRBJ2-5; tentative D call: TRBD1 (5 bases). Trimming cost V 3 bases and J 2 bases, with 8 bases left between them. Per germline, CDR1 SGHRS and CDR2 YFSETQ. The CDR3 has 13 amino acids. CDR3 sequence: CASSSGAQETQYF. As DNA, the CDR3 is TGCGCCAGCAGCTCTGGGGCACAAGAGACCCAGTACTTC. The variable domain in full, completed from reference TRBV5-1 and TRBJ2-5, reads KAGVTQTPRYLIKTRGQQVTLSCSPISGHRSVSWYQQTPGQGLQFLFEYFSETQRNKGNFPGRFSGRQFSNSRSEMNVSTLELGDSALYLCASSSGAQETQYFGPGTRLLVL.

This clonotype was detected only a few times. The CDR3 spells CASSQDTVPQPQHF. CDR3 coding DNA: TGTGCCAGCAGCCAAGATACAGTACCTCAGCCCCAGCATTTT. The chain employs TRBV3-1 and TRBJ1-5; unclear D gene. V dropped 0 bases and J dropped 6 bases, with 9 bases sitting between them. CDR1 is LGHDT and CDR2 is YNNKEL in the germline V gene (reference sequence). This CDR3 comprises 14 residues.

This clonotype has only a few counts. The CDR3 loop reads CASSTGPSSGNTIYF. CDR3 sequence (DNA): TGCGCCAGCAGCACGGGACCTTCCTCTGGAAACACCATATATTTT. The chain uses TRBV5-1 and TRBJ1-3, with a weak D call TRBD1 (5 bases). Germline V gene sequence: CDR1 SGHRS, CDR2 YFSETQ. The V end lost 4 bases, the J end lost 0 bases, and 11 bases lay between the germline ends. The CDR3 contains 15 residues.

This clonotype was counted between two and nine times. The chain combines TRBV4-2 with TRBJ2-4; D gene uncertain. With 0 bases removed from V and 6 bases from J, the gap between germline ends came to 6 bases. This CDR3 has 13 amino acids. The germline gives CDR1 LGHNA, CDR2 YNFKEQ. CDR3: CASSQDLGNIQYF. CDR3 in DNA: TGTGCCAGCAGCCAAGATCTGGGAAACATTCAGTACTTC.

The chain is built from TRBV6-1 and TRBJ2-5; the D gene is possibly TRBD2 (5 bases). Per the germline V gene, CDR1 is MNHNS and CDR2 is SASEGT. V was pared by 1 base and J by 5 bases, with 17 bases between. The CDR3 covers 16 residues. CDR3 loop: CASSEGGARFGETQYF. CDR3 DNA sequence: TGTGCCAGCAGTGAAGGGGGAGCACGATTCGGGGAGACCCAGTACTTC.

This chain joins TRBV6-5 and TRBJ1-5, with 7 bases matching TRBD1. V dropped 2 bases and J dropped 7; count of bases not matched to a gene: 5. The CDR3 loop spans 14 amino acids. Germline V gives CDR1 MNHEY, CDR2 SVGAGI. CDR3 region: CASSYRGQGQPQHF. CDR3 DNA: TGTGCCAGCAGTTACAGGGGGCAAGGGCAGCCCCAGCATTTT.

This clonotype was found many times. This sequence joins TRBV7-2 and TRBJ1-2; D gene unclear. V shed 5 bases and J shed 10 bases, with 14 bases lying between them. The CDR3 is made up of 12 amino acids. Germline V gives CDR1 SGHTA, CDR2 FQGNSA. The CDR3 sequence is CASSRFQRYYTF. Written as DNA, the CDR3 is TGTGCCAGCAGCCGATTCCAGAGATACTACACCTTC.

Only a few counts were recorded for this clonotype. This sequence joins TRBV6-6 and TRBJ2-4, with D possibly called TRBD1 or TRBD2 (6 bases each). Germline CDR1 reads MNHNY; CDR2 reads SVGAGI (reference sequence). Trimming pared 0 bases from V and 3 bases from J, leaving 15 bases between. CDR3 length: 17 residues. The CDR3 coding sequence is TGTGCCAGCAGTTACTCGACTGGCGAGGGGGGCAAAAACATTCAGTACTTC. It codes for CASSYSTGEGGKNIQYF.

At least ten counts were recorded for this clonotype. The chain recombines TRBV15 with TRBJ1-1; TRBD1 is a possible D gene (5 bases). This CDR3 has 14 residues. Deletions cut 5 bases from V and 5 bases from J, with 15 bases between. Germline V gene lookup returns CDR1 LNHNV and CDR2 YYDKDF (reference sequence). CDR3 in amino acids: CATSGTGPGTEAFF. The CDR3, as DNA: TGTGCCACCAGCGGGACGGGGCCAGGGACTGAAGCTTTCTTT.

J is TRBJ2-1 and V is TRBV5-4, with D unclear. This CDR3 has 14 amino acids. Germline V gene lookup returns CDR1 SGHNT and CDR2 YYREEE (reference sequence). Between the trimmed V and J ends, which lost 5 bases and 0 bases, there was a span of 9 bases. DNA of the CDR3: TGTGCCAGCAGACCCCTCGGCTCCTACAATGAGCAGTTCTTC. This encodes CASRPLGSYNEQFF. Combining the CDR3 with reference TRBV5-4 and TRBJ2-1 gives the whole variable domain ETGVTQSPTHLIKTRGQQVTLRCSSQSGHNTVSWYQQALGQGPQFIFQYYREEENGRGNFPPRFSGLQFPNYSSELNVNALELDDSALYLCASRPLGSYNEQFFGPGTRLTVL.

The CDR3 protein is CAWRPLWGANVLTF. CDR3 coding DNA: TGTGCCTGGAGACCACTCTGGGGGGCCAACGTCCTGACTTTC. This sequence joins TRBV30 and TRBJ2-6; D not resolved. Germline CDR1 GTSNPN, CDR2 SVGIG (reference sequence). V lost 3 bases, J lost 4 bases, and 10 bases lay in between. This CDR3 comprises 14 residues.

The rearrangement uses TRBV5-1 and TRBJ1-1; weak D call: TRBD1 (6 bases). CDR3 length: 15 residues. V lost 7 bases to trimming and J lost 3 bases, with 19 bases between them. Germline lookup yields CDR1 SGHRS and CDR2 YFSETQ. The CDR3, as DNA: TGCGCCAGCTTCAGGGGCGGGACAACCGACACTGAAGCTTTCTTT. The encoded protein is CASFRGGTTDTEAFF.

This clonotype was detected only a few times. The chain has TRBV2 and TRBJ2-5, with TRBD2 matching 7 bases. Germline assignment: CDR1 SNHLY and CDR2 FYNNEI. The CDR3 contains 15 residues. J was trimmed by 1 base and V by 7 bases; bases with no gene match: 9. The CDR3 coding sequence is TGTGCCAGCACGCTTGGCGGGGGAGGCCAAGAGACCCAGTACTTC. It specifies CASTLGGGGQETQYF.

This clonotype showed up many times. J is TRBJ2-7 and V is TRBV7-6, with D possibly called TRBD1 or TRBD2 (5 bases each). Germline lookup yields CDR1 SGHVS and CDR2 FNYEAQ. This CDR3 comprises 15 residues. The V end lost 2 bases, the J end lost 1 base, and 12 bases lay between the germline ends. CDR3 DNA sequence: TGTGCCAGCAGCTTATCCGGGACGGCGTCCTACGAGCAGTACTTC. Translated, it gives CASSLSGTASYEQYF.

This clonotype was detected only a few times. The rearrangement uses TRBV5-1 and TRBJ2-1; TRBD1 matches 10 bases. J was trimmed by 8 bases and V by 5 bases; bases with no gene match: 10. CDR3 length: 15 residues. Germline assignment: CDR1 SGHRS and CDR2 YFSETQ. The CDR3 reads CASSLRDRGGDEQFF. The DNA for the CDR3 is TGCGCCAGCAGTCTCCGGGACAGGGGCGGGGATGAGCAGTTCTTC.

This clonotype was observed a few times. V is TRBV5-1 and J is TRBJ2-2, with TRBD2 as a possible D gene (6 bases). This CDR3 comprises 14 residues. Trimming shortened V by 6 bases and J by 2 bases, and 11 bases separated the two germline ends. In germline, CDR1 is SGHRS, CDR2 YFSETQ. The DNA for the CDR3 is TGCGCCAGCACCGGGACTCTCAACACCGGGGAGCTGTTTTTT. Translated: CASTGTLNTGELFF.

This clonotype has more than one count but fewer than ten. The chain recombines TRBV7-2 with TRBJ2-1, with 8 bases fitting TRBD2. The CDR3 contains 13 residues. CDR1 is SGHTA, CDR2 FQGNSA, per germline. With V trimmed by 5 bases and J by 7 bases, 4 bases remained unmatched. DNA for the CDR3: TGTGCCAGCAGCCAGCGGGGGTGGAATGAGCAGTTCTTC. Protein sequence: CASSQRGWNEQFF.

The chain uses TRBV12-5 and TRBJ2-5, with 9 positions matching TRBD2. After removal of 0 bases from V and 0 bases from J, the junction contained 8 bases not matched to a gene. The germline V gene has CDR1 LGHNT and CDR2 FRNRAP. The CDR3 has 18 residues. DNA for the CDR3: TGTGCTAGTGGTTTGGTACTCGGAACTAGCGGGCACCAAGAGACCCAGTACTTC. Protein product: CASGLVLGTSGHQETQYF.

The DNA for the CDR3 is TGTGCCAGCAGTTACGAGGCGGGGGAAATTTACGAGCAGTACTTC. Amino acid sequence: CASSYEAGEIYEQYF. The chain carries TRBV6-5 and TRBJ2-7, with 7 bases that match TRBD2. V trimming: 2 bases; J trimming: 4 bases; junction bases outside the gene matches: 8. The CDR3 contains 15 residues. Looked up from germline, CDR1 is MNHEY and CDR2 is SVGAGI.

This clonotype was counted ten times or more. This chain links TRBV5-6 with TRBJ2-7, with D maybe TRBD2 (6 bases). This CDR3 is built from 13 residues. Germline loops: CDR1 SGHDT, CDR2 YYEEEE. V was cut by 2 bases and J by 3 bases, with 9 bases left in between. The CDR3 nucleotides are TGTGCCAGCAGCTTTTATAGCGGCTACGAGCAGTACGTC. Translation: CASSFYSGYEQYV.

There are a few counts of this clonotype. The rearrangement uses TRBV30 and TRBJ2-1, with D perhaps matching TRBD1 or TRBD2 (5 bases each). Germline CDR1 and CDR2: GTSNPN and SVGIG (reference sequence). The CDR3 totals 13 residues. V was shortened by 2 bases and J by 9 bases, with 14 bases between the two germline ends. The CDR3 is CAWSRLHGGEQFF. Written as DNA, the CDR3 is TGTGCCTGGAGTCGGCTTCATGGGGGTGAGCAGTTCTTC. Together with reference TRBV30 and TRBJ2-1, the CDR3 gives the full variable domain: SQTIHQWPATLVQPVGSPLSLECTVEGTSNPNLYWYRQAAGRGLQLLFYSVGIGQISSEVPQNLSASRPQDRQFILSSKKLLLSDSGFYLCAWSRLHGGEQFFGPGTRLTVL.

This clonotype was observed a few times. CDR3 in amino acids: CSASVGAANTEAFF. CDR3 nucleotides: TGCAGTGCTAGCGTCGGTGCAGCCAACACTGAAGCTTTCTTT. J is TRBJ1-1 and V is TRBV20-1; no clear D. Germline V gene lookup returns CDR1 DFQATT and CDR2 SNEGSKA (reference sequence). This CDR3 has 14 residues. V was clipped by 3 bases and J by 2 bases, with 13 bases between them.